These T cell receptor beta chains were read from a single sample in a study of beta chain features in type 1 diabetes. Using immunoSEQ multiplex PCR, the repertoire was profiled, and TCRdb retains in-frame clones only, with some absent. The sample has around 250,000 clones, 14% seen once. The sequenced material came from naive CD4+ T cells from blood. These receptor sequences come from a man aged 30 to 45 with type 1 diabetes. CDR3s leave out the opening cysteine and the closing phenylalanine or tryptophan. A row's size may be missing; if present it is once, few, many or a size class.

v_call	clone_size	cdr3_aa
TRBV4-2	few	ASSPDRNPNQPQH
TRBV18	few	ASSPPNRLLGDEQF
TRBV30	-	AYSGASTDTQY
TRBV5-4	-	ASSLGGFGPYNEQF
TRBV7-6	-	ASSFTGLAEKLF
TRBV10-3	few	AISPVSDYNEQF
TRBV2	-	ASSLEVMNTEAF
TRBV2	-	ASSDRQGSEKLF
TRBV5-1	-	ASSEGQEFVELF
TRBV15	once	ATSRNRGDGYT
TRBV18	-	ASSPTMGGSYEQY
TRBV6-1	-	ASRALSGTEAF
TRBV29-1	-	SVLEGANYGYT
TRBV6-5	-	ASSPGRGTIY
TRBV11-3	-	ASSRRTGGGETQY
TRBV29-1	-	SAGRGAGDTQY
TRBV19	few	ASSRAGGSTGELF
TRBV27	-	ASSFFRGGGKSNEQF
TRBV30	-	AWSVWSGRYEKLF
TRBV7-2	few	ASSQAGRAGGYT
TRBV5-1	-	ASSLGGPNEQF
TRBV6-6	few	ASSPTGEGGQETQY
TRBV5-6	few	ASIPGQGPFYGYT
TRBV20-1	-	SAERRREAF
TRBV29-1	few	SVLDRTNEKLF
TRBV9	-	ASSVAGTVIQDTQY
TRBV9	few	ASSAMQGETQY
TRBV9	-	ASSVEGIAGGADTQY
TRBV30	-	AWSVQRDQPQH
TRBV7-9	few	ASSFAGEETQY
TRBV9	few	ASSVYTGGSPLH
TRBV18	-	ASSPRPHDEQF
TRBV7-9	few	ASSPPRVTAQETQY
TRBV5-4	-	ASSPRGGASTGELF
TRBV30	few	AWSRAGGLSYGYT
TRBV5-4	-	ASSLSDLARGPADTQY
TRBV29-1	few	SVALGTSGTDTQY
TRBV5-1	-	ASRPLTGSTGELF
TRBV19	-	ASSSSRTDTQY
TRBV19	few	ASSRGTGQETQY
TRBV5-6	-	ASSSLGGGEAKNIQY
TRBV5-4	-	ASSPGLAGGPGYNEQF
TRBV6-6	-	ASRVQGGRWETQY
TRBV10-3	few	AISEKTGGGETQY
TRBV2	-	ASRIGDNYGYT
TRBV7-2	few	ASSFGAGGYEQY
TRBV6-5	few	ASRGGLKKPQH
TRBV5-1	-	ASSLGPNTEAF
TRBV23-1	-	ASSQSFEAGGTEAF